This TCR beta chain stems from a study of identical twins. About this clonotype itself: The antigen is not known.

TCRdb fed the 5' RACE reads into MiXCR, producing one record per CDR3 protein. The sample records 1,800,000 or so distinct CDR3 sequences, 25% to 35% being singletons. Donors were all healthy Caucasians. Study observations and caveats: Within beta out-of-frame sequences, the excess sharing observed between twins was weaker.

The source of this sequence is a newborn girl in good health. Sequenced input: cord blood.

The CDR3 here is CASSRQDPFDEQYF. The CDR3 coding sequence is TGTGCCAGCAGCCGACAAGACCCCTTCGACGAGCAGTACTTC. The rearrangement links TRBV3-1 to TRBJ2-5; D remains ambiguous. The DNA end lines up better with TRBJ2-7; the J call may be wrong. The V gene's germline CDR1 is LGHDT and CDR2 YNNKEL (reference sequence). The CDR3 sequence is 14 residues long.